Listed here are 18 T cell receptor beta chains from one sample, sequenced in a study of blood T cell repertoires in COVID-19. Profiling relied on immunoSEQ multiplex PCR, and the TCRdb table lists in-frame clones only, not all of them. The sample yields about 260,000 clones, over 80% seen once. The sample consisted of PBMCs or T cells enriched from blood (not recorded which). Receptors were obtained from a man in his fifties who had been exposed to COVID-19.

The V call is TRBV20-1, the J call TRBJ1-1; 8 nucleotides match TRBD1. The length of the CDR3 is 11 residues. The V gene end was trimmed by 7 bases and the J gene end by 3 bases; junction bases not matched to a gene: 1. CDR1 and CDR2 (germline): DFQATT, SNEGSKA (reference sequence). The CDR3 protein is CSVQGDTEAFF. CDR3 in DNA: TGCAGTGTACAGGGGGACACTGAAGCTTTCTTT.

V and J are TRBV20-1 and TRBJ2-7, with D perhaps matching TRBD1 (5 bases). Germline assignment: CDR1 DFQATT and CDR2 SNEGSKA (reference sequence). The CDR3 sequence is 12 residues long. The germline V and J ends were trimmed by 3 bases and 2 bases, with 8 bases remaining between them. The CDR3 region is CSASQGTYEQYV. The DNA of the CDR3 is TGCAGTGCTAGTCAGGGTACCTACGAGCAGTACGTC.

This rearrangement joins TRBV9 to TRBJ1-3, with D maybe TRBD1 (5 bases). The CDR3 sequence is 16 residues long. The germline V gene encodes CDR1 SGDLS and CDR2 YYNGEE. The V end lost 3 bases, the J end lost 0 bases, and 13 bases lay between the germline ends. The CDR3 bases are TGTGCCAGCAGCGCCCTGCAGGGACTCTCTGGAAACACCATATATTTT. It translates to CASSALQGLSGNTIYF.

V usage is TRBV2 and J usage is TRBJ1-6, with 8 bases lining up with TRBD1. The CDR3 has 16 amino acids. CDR1 is SNHLY and CDR2 is FYNNEI in the germline V gene. Germline trimming cut 6 bases from V and 9 bases from J; bases unmatched to any gene: 13. The CDR3 DNA sequence: TGTGCCAGCAGGATATCCGGGACAGGACATACTTCACCCCTCCACTTT. Protein product: CASRISGTGHTSPLHF.

The chain links TRBV2 to TRBJ1-6, with TRBD1 matching 10 bases. V shed 7 bases and J 3 bases; nucleotides not matched to a gene: 3. The CDR3 consists of 15 residues. Germline CDR1 is SNHLY and CDR2 is FYNNEI. Here the CDR3 reads CASNRDRGYNSPLHF. The CDR3 DNA follows: TGTGCCAGCAACCGGGACAGGGGCTATAATTCACCCCTCCACTTT. The whole variable domain, filled in from reference TRBV2 and TRBJ1-6, reads EPEVTQTPSHQVTQMGQEVILRCVPISNHLYFYWYRQILGQKVEFLVSFYNNEISEKSEIFDDQFSVERPDGSNFTLKIRSTKLEDSAMYFCASNRDRGYNSPLHFGNGTRLTVT.

The CDR3 spells CASVGQLNTEAFF. The DNA of the CDR3 is TGTGCCAGCGTCGGACAGCTGAACACTGAAGCTTTCTTT. V usage is TRBV7-2 and J usage is TRBJ1-1; tentative D call: TRBD1 (6 bases). CDR3 length equals 13 residues. Trimming removed 8 bases at V and 0 bases at J, with 10 bases between. The germline gives CDR1 SGHTA, CDR2 FQGNSA.

On this clone: Other DNA sequences from this sample encode an identical CDR3 as well. This chain links TRBV5-1 with TRBJ1-4, with a possible D match to TRBD1 (5 bases). Trimming stripped 0 bases from V and 5 bases from J, with 8 bases between. CDR1 and CDR2 from the germline V gene are SGHRS and YFSETQ. The CDR3 runs 14 residues. The CDR3 sequence: CASSLAAGNEKLFF. The CDR3 DNA sequence: TGCGCCAGCAGCTTGGCAGCAGGGAATGAAAAACTGTTTTTT. Supplemented by reference TRBV5-1 and TRBJ1-4, the full variable domain reads KAGVTQTPRYLIKTRGQQVTLSCSPISGHRSVSWYQQTPGQGLQFLFEYFSETQRNKGNFPGRFSGRQFSNSRSEMNVSTLELGDSALYLCASSLAAGNEKLFFGSGTQLSVL.

The chain has TRBV27 and TRBJ2-1, with 10 bases fitting TRBD2. The ends lost 3 bases at V and 8 bases at J; junction bases unmatched: 7. Germline-derived CDR1 and CDR2 are MNHEY and SMNVEV (reference sequence). The CDR3 contains 15 residues. DNA of the CDR3: TGTGCCAGCAGTTTGATAGCGGGGGGAATAGATGAGCAGTTCTTC. This gives the protein CASSLIAGGIDEQFF.

This clone appeared a few times. V gene TRBV18 combines with J gene TRBJ1-2, with 8 bases aligning to TRBD1. Germline CDR1 is KGHSH and CDR2 is LQKENI. J was trimmed by 2 bases and V by 1 base; bases with no gene match: 3. The CDR3 spans 15 residues. The CDR3 DNA is TGTGCCAGCTCACCACTCGCAGGGGGCAACTATGGCTACACCTTC. This translates into CASSPLAGGNYGYTF.

The chain recombines TRBV2 with TRBJ2-7; TRBD2 agrees at 10 bases. The CDR3 is 15 residues long. The trim removed 2 bases at V and 6 bases at J, leaving 7 bases unmatched. Germline assignment: CDR1 SNHLY and CDR2 FYNNEI. The CDR3 nucleotides read TGTGCCAGCAGTGAATGGAGCGGGGGGGAAGGCGAGCAGTACTTC. Encoded protein: CASSEWSGGEGEQYF.

The chain uses TRBV28 and TRBJ2-7; 9 bases align to TRBD1. Germline lookup yields CDR1 MDHEN and CDR2 SYDVKM. This CDR3 spans 14 amino acids. Trimming at V came to 5 bases and at J to 5 bases, leaving 7 bases not matched to a gene. This chain's CDR3 is CASSTSTGGNEQYF. The CDR3 nucleotides read TGTGCCAGCAGTACCTCGACAGGGGGGAACGAGCAGTACTTC.

This rearrangement joins TRBV7-2 to TRBJ2-7, with D unclear. The CDR3 sequence is 13 residues long. Germline-derived CDR1 and CDR2 are SGHTA and FQGNSA. V was shortened by 5 bases and J by 3 bases, with 11 bases between the two germline ends. The CDR3 loop reads CASSQAYNYEQYF. CDR3 coding DNA: TGTGCCAGCAGCCAGGCTTACAACTACGAGCAGTACTTC.

The rearrangement joins TRBV4-1 to TRBJ1-2, with D perhaps matching TRBD1 (5 bases). Germline V lookup: CDR1 MGHRA, CDR2 YSYEKL. V lost 0 bases, J lost 3 bases, and 14 bases lay in between. There are 16 residues in the CDR3. This CDR3 reads CASSQDPGGTYYGYTF. As DNA, the CDR3 is TGCGCCAGCAGCCAAGATCCCGGAGGGACCTACTATGGCTACACCTTC.

The chain's CDR3 is CASSFSGHQPQHF. In nucleotides, the CDR3 is TGTGCCAGCAGTTTCTCAGGTCATCAGCCCCAGCATTTT. V gene TRBV5-6 combines with J gene TRBJ1-5; the D is unclear. The germline CDR1 and CDR2 sequences are SGHDT and YYEEEE. The V gene lost 5 bases and the J gene lost 5 bases, with 11 bases spanning the gap. This CDR3 has 13 amino acids.

The V call is TRBV24-1, the J call TRBJ2-3, with 10 bases fitting TRBD2. The germline V gene has CDR1 KGHDR and CDR2 SFDVKD. The J segment lost 0 bases and the V segment lost 3 bases, leaving 5 bases of the junction unmatched. The CDR3 is 17 amino acids. DNA of the CDR3: TGTGCCACCAGTGATACTCGACTAGCGGGTAGCACAGATACGCAGTATTTT. This gives the protein CATSDTRLAGSTDTQYF.

The CDR3 DNA sequence: TGTGCCAGCCCCGAGCCGGGGACAGAACTGTTTTTT. This encodes CASPEPGTELFF. This rearrangement joins TRBV6-4 to TRBJ1-4; TRBD1 aligns across 7 bases. The CDR3 loop spans 12 amino acids. Trimming took 8 bases from V and 12 from J; bases not matched to a gene: 9. From germline, CDR1 is MRHNA and CDR2 SNTAGT.

Only one count was recorded for this clone. CDR3 residues: CASSLSLTNEKLFF. The DNA for the CDR3 is TGTGCCAGCTCGCTCAGTCTAACTAATGAAAAACTGTTTTTT. J is TRBJ1-4 and V is TRBV18; no reliable D call. The V end lost 6 bases, the J end lost 1 base, and 9 bases lay between the germline ends. The CDR3 runs to 14 residues. Germline CDR1 KGHSH, CDR2 LQKENI.

V and J are TRBV2 and TRBJ1-4; D uncertain. CDR3 length: 13 amino acids. Germline V gene sequence: CDR1 SNHLY, CDR2 FYNNEI. V was clipped by 8 bases and J by 5 bases, with 12 bases between them. This CDR3 is CASFGRLNEKLFF. Here the CDR3 DNA reads TGTGCCAGCTTCGGCAGGCTGAATGAAAAACTGTTTTTT.